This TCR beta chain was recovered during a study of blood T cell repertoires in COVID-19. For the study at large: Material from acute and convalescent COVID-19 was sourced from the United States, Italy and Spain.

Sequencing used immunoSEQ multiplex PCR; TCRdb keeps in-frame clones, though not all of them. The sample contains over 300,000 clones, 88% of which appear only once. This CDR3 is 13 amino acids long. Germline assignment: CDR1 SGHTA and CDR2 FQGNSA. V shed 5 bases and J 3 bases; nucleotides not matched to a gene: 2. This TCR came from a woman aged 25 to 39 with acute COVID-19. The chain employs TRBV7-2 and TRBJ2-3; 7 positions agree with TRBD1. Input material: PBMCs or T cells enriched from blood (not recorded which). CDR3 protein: CASSRQGTDTQYF. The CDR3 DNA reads TGTGCCAGCAGCAGACAGGGTACAGATACGCAGTATTTT.